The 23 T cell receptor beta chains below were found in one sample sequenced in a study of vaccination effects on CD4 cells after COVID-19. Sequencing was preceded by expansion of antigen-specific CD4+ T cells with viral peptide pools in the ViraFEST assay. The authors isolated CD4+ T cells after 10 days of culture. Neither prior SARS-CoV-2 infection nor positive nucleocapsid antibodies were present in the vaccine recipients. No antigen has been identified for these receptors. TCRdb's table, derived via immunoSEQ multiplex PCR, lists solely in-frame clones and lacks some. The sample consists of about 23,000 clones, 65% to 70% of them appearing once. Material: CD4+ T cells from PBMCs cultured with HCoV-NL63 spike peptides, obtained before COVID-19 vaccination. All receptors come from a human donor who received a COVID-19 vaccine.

CDR3 sequence (DNA): TGTGCCAGTAGTGAGGGACAGGGGCGCCAGCCCCAGCATTTT. It codes for CASSEGQGRQPQHF. This rearrangement joins TRBV19 to TRBJ1-5, with 10 bases identical to TRBD1. The V gene end was trimmed by 5 bases and the J gene end by 7 bases; junction bases not matched to a gene: 5. Germline V CDR1 and CDR2: LNHDA, SQIVND (reference sequence). This CDR3 spans 14 amino acids.

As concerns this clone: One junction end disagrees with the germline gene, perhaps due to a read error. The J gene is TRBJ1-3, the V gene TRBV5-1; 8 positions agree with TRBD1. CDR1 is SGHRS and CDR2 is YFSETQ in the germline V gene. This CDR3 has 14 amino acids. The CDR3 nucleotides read TGCGCCAGCCGCTTACAGGGGGCTGGAAACACCATATATTTT. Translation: CASRLQGAGNTIYF.

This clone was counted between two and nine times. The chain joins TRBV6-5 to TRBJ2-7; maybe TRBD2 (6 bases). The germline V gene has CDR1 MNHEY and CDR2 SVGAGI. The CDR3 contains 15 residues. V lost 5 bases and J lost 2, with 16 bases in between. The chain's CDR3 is CASSRFGGDTYEQYF. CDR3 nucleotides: TGTGCCAGCAGTCGTTTTGGCGGGGATACCTACGAGCAGTACTTC.

The CDR3 nucleotides read TGCAGCGTTGAAGACTTCGACAGGGGTTATGAGCAGTTCTTC. It translates to CSVEDFDRGYEQFF. This chain joins TRBV29-1 and TRBJ2-1, with TRBD1 matching 8 bases. With V trimmed by 0 bases and J by 8 bases, 6 bases remained unmatched. This CDR3 has 14 residues. Germline V gene data show CDR1 as SQVTM and CDR2 as ANQGSEA.

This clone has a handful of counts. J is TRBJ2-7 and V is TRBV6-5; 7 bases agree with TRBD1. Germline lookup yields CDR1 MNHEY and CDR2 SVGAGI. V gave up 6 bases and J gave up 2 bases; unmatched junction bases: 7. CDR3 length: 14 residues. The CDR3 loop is CASRSGQDAYEQYF. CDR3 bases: TGTGCCAGCAGATCTGGACAGGACGCCTACGAGCAGTACTTC.

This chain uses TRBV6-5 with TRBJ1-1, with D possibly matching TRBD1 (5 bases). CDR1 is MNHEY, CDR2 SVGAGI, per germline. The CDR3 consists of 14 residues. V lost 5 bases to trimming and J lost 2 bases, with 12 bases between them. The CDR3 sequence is CASSNGGKNTEAFF. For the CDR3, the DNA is TGTGCCAGCAGTAATGGGGGTAAAAACACTGAAGCTTTCTTT.

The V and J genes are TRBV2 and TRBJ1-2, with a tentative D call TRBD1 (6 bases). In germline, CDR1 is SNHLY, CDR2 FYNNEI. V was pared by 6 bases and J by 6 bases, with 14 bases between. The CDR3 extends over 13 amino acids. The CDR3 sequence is CASSIKYRDGYTF. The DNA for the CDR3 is TGTGCCAGCAGCATAAAATACAGGGATGGCTACACCTTC.

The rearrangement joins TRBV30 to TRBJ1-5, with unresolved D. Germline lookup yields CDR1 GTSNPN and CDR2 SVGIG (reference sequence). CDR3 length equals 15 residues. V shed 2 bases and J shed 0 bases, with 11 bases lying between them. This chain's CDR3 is CAWSRHPNSNQPQHF. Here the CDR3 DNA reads TGTGCCTGGAGTCGCCACCCTAATAGCAATCAGCCCCAGCATTTT.

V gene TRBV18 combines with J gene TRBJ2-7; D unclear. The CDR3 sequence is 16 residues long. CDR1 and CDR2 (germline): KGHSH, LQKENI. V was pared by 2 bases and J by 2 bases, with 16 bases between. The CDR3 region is CASSPSAGDHTYEQYF. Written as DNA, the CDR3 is TGTGCCAGCTCACCATCAGCAGGCGATCATACCTACGAGCAGTACTTC. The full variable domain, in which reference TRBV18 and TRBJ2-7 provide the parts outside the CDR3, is NAGVMQNPRHLVRRRGQEARLRCSPMKGHSHVYWYRQLPEEGLKFMVYLQKENIIDESGMPKERFSAEFPKEGPSILRIQQVVRGDSAAYFCASSPSAGDHTYEQYFGPGTRLTVT.

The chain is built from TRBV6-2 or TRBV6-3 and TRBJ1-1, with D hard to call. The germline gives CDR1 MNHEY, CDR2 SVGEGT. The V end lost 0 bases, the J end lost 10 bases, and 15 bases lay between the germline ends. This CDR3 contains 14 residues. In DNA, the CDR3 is TGTGCCAGCAGTTACTCGCCGACACGCCCGGGAGCTTTCTTT. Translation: CASSYSPTRPGAFF.

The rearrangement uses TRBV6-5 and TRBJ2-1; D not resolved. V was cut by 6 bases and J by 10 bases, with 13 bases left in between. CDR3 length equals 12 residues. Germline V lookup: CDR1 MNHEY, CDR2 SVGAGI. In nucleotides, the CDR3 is TGTGCCAGCAGGGCTGACTCGAAGGAGCAGTTCTTC. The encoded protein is CASRADSKEQFF.

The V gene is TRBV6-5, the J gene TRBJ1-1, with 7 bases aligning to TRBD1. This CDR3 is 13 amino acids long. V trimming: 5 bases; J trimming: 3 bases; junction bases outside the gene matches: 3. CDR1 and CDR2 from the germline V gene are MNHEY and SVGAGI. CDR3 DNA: TGTGCCAGCAGTCTCACAGGGGACACTGAAGCTTTCTTT. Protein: CASSLTGDTEAFF.

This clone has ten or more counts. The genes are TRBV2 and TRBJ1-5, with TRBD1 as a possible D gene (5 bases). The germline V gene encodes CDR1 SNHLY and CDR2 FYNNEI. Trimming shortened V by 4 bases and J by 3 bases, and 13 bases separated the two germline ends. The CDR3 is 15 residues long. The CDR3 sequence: CASSGLGASNQPQHF. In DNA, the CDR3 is TGTGCCAGCAGTGGGCTTGGGGCCTCCAATCAGCCCCAGCATTTT.

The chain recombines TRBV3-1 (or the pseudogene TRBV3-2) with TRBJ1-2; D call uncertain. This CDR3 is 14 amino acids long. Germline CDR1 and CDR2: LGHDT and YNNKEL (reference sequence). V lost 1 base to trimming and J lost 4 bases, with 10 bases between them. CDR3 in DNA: TGTGCCAGCAGCCAAGGTCCAAGGGTCTATGGCTACACCTTC. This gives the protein CASSQGPRVYGYTF.

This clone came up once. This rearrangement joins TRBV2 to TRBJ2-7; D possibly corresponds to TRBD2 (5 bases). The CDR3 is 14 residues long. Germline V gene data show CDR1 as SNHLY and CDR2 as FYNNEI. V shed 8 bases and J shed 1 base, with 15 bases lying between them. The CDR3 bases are TGTGCCAGCCGAATCTCTGGACTGTCCTACGAGCAGTACTTC. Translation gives CASRISGLSYEQYF.

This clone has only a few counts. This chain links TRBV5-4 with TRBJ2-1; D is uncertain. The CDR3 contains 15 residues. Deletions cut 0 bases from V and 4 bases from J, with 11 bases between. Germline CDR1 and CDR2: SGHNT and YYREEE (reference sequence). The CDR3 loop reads CASSLGLATYNEQFF. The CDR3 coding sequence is TGTGCCAGCAGCTTGGGATTGGCAACATACAATGAGCAGTTCTTC.

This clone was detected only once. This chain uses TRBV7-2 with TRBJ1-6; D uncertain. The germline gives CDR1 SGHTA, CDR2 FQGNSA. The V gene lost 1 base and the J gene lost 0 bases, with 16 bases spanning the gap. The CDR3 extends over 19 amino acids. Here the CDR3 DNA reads TGTGCCAGCAGCTTAGTCAGAGGTACTATAGGCTCCTATAATTCACCCCTCCACTTT. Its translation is CASSLVRGTIGSYNSPLHF.

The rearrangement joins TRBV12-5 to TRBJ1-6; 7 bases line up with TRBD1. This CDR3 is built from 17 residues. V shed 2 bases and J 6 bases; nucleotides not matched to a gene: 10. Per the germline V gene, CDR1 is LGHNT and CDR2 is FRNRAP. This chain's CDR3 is CASGLYEKGARNSPLHF. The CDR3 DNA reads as TGTGCTAGTGGTTTGTACGAGAAGGGGGCGCGTAATTCACCCCTCCACTTT.

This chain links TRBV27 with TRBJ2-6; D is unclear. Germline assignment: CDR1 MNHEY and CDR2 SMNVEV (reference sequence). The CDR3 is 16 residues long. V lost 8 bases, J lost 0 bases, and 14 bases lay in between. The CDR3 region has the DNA TGTGCCAGCTCGGCAGGTCGGTTCTCTGGGGCCAACGTCCTGACTTTC. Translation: CASSAGRFSGANVLTF.

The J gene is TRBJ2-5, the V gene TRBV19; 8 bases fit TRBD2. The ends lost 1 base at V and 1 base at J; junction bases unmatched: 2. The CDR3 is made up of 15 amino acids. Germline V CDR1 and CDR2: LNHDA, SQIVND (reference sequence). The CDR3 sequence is CASSIVGTSQETQYF. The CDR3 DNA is TGTGCCAGTAGTATAGTCGGGACTAGCCAAGAGACCCAGTACTTC.

In DNA form, the CDR3 reads TGTGCCAGCTCACCTGACAGAAATCAGCCCCAGCATTTT. Residues: CASSPDRNQPQHF. The J gene is TRBJ1-5, the V gene TRBV18; TRBD1 might be the D (5 bases). From germline, CDR1 is KGHSH and CDR2 LQKENI. This CDR3 has 13 residues. V was clipped by 3 bases and J by 4 bases, with 7 bases between them.

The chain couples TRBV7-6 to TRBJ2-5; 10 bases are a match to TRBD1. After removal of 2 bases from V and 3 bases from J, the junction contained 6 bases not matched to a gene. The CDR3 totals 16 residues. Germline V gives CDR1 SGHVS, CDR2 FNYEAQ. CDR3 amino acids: CASSLTPGTGEETQYF. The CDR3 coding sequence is TGTGCCAGCAGCTTAACCCCCGGGACAGGGGAAGAGACCCAGTACTTC.

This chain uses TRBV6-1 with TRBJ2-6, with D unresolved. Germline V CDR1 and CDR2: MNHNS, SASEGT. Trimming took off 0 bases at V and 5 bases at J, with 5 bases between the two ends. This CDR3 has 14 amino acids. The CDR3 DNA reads TGTGCCAGCAGTGAAGCAGGGAGGGCCAACGTCCTGACTTTC. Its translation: CASSEAGRANVLTF.